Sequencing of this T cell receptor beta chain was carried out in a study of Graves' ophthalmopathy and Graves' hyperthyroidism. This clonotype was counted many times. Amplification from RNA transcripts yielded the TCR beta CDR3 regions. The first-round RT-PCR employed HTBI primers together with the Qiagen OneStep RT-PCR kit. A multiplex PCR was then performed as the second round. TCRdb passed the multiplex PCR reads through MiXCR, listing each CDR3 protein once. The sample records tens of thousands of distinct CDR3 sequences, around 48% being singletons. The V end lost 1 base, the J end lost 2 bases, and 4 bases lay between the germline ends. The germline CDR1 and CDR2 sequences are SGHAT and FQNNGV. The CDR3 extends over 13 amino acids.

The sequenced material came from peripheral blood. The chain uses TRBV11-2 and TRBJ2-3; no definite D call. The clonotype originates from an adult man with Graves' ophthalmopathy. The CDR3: CASSLGYTDTQYF. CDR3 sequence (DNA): TGTGCCAGCAGCTTAGGTTACACAGATACGCAGTATTTT.